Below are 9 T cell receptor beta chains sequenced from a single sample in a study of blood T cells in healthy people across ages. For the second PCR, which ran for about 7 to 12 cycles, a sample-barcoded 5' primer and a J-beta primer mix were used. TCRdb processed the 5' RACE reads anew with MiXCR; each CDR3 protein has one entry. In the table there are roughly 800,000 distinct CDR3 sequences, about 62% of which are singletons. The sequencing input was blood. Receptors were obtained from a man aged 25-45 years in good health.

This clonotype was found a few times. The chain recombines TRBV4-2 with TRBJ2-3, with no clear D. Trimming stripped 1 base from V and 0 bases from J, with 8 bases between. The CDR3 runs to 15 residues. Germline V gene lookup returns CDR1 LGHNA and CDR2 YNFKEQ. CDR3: CASSQGLTSTDTQYF. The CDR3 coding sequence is TGTGCCAGCAGCCAAGGCCTCACTAGCACAGATACGCAGTATTTT.

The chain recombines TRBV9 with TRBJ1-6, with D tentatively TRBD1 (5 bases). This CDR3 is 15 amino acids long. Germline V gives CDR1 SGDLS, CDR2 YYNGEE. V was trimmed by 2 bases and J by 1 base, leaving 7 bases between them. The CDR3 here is CASSVGGSYNSPLHF. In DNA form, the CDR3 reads TGTGCCAGCAGCGTTGGGGGTTCCTATAATTCACCCCTCCACTTT.

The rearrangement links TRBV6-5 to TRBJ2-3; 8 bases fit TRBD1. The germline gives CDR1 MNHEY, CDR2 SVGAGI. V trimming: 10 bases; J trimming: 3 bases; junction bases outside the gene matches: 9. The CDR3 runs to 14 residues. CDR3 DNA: TGTGCCACAACTCAGGGGGCCTTAACAGATACGCAGTATTTT. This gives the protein CATTQGALTDTQYF.

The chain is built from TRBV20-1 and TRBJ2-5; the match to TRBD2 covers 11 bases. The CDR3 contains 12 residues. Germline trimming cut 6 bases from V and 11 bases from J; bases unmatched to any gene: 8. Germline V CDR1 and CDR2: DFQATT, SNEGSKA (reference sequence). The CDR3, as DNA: TGCAGTGCAAAACTAGCGGGAGTCCAGCAGTACTTC. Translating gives CSAKLAGVQQYF.

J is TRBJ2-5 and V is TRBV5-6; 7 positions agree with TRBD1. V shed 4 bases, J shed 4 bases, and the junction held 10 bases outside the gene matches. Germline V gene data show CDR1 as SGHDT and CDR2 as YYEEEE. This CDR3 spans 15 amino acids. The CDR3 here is CASSPRRWTGETQYF. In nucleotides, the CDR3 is TGTGCCAGCAGCCCCCGACGGTGGACAGGAGAGACCCAGTACTTC.

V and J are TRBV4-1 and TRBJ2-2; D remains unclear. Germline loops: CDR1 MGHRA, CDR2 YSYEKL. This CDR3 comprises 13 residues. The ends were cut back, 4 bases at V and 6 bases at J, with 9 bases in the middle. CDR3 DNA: TGCGCCAGCAGCCCCTCCAGCCCCGGGGAGCTGTTTTTT. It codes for CASSPSSPGELFF.

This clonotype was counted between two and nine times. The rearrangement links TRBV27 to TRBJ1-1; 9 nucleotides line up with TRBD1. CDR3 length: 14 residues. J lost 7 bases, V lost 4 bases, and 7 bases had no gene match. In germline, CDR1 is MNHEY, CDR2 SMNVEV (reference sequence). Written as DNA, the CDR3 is TGTGCCAGCAGTTCCGGACAGGGGATGAGTGAAGCTTTCTTT. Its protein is CASSSGQGMSEAFF.

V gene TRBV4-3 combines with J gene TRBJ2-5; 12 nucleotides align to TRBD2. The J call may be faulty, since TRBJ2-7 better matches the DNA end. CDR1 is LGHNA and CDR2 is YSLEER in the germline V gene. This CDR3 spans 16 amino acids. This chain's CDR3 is CASSQGTSGNGYEQYF. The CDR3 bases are TGCGCCAGCAGCCAAGGGACTAGCGGGAATGGTTACGAGCAGTACTTC.

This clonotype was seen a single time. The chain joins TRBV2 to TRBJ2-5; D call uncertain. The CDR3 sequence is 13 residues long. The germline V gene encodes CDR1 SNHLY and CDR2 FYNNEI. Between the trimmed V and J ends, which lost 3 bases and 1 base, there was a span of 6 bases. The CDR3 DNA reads TGTGCCAGCAGTGATCGGCCCCAAGAGACCCAGTACTTC. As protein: CASSDRPQETQYF.